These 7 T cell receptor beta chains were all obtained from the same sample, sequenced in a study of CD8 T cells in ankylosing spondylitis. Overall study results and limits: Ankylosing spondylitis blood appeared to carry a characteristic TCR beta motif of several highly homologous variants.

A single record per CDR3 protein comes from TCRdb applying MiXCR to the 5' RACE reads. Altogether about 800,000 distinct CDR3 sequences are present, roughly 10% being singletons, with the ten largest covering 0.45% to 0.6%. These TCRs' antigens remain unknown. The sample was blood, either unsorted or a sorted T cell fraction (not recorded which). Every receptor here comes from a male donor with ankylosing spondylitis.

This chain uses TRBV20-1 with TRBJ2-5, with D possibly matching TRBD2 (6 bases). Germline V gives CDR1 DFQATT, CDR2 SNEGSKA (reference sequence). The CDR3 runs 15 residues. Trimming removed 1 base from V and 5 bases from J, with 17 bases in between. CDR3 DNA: TGCAGTGCTAGAGCGCCCGTGGAGGGAGGCGAGACCCAGTACTTC. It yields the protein CSARAPVEGGETQYF.

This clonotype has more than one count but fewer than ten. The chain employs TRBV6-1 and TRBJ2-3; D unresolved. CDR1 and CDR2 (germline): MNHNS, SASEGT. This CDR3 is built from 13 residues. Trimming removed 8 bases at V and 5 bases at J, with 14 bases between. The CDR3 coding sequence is TGTGCCAGCTTAAACCGAGTAGGAGATACGCAGTATTTT. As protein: CASLNRVGDTQYF.

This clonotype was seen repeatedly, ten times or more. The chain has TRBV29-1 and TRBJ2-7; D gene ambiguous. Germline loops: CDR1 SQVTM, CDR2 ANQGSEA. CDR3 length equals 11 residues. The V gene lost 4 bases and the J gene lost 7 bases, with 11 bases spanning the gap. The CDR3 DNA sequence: TGCAGCGTTGGTTTCGGCAATGAGCAGTACTTC. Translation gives CSVGFGNEQYF.

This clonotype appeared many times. The CDR3 nucleotides are TGTGCCAGCAGTCCCCATACGTGGCCAGATACGCAGTATTTT. This gives the protein CASSPHTWPDTQYF. The chain employs TRBV12-3 or TRBV12-4 and TRBJ2-3; D is ambiguous. The CDR3 contains 14 residues. V was cut by 5 bases and J by 4 bases, with 13 bases left in between.

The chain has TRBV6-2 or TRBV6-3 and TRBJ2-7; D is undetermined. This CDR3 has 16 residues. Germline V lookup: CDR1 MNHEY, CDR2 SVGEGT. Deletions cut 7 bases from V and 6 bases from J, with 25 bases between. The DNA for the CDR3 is TGTGCCAGCAATGCGTACCCCGACAACCCCCCGCTCGAGCAGTACTTC. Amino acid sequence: CASNAYPDNPPLEQYF.

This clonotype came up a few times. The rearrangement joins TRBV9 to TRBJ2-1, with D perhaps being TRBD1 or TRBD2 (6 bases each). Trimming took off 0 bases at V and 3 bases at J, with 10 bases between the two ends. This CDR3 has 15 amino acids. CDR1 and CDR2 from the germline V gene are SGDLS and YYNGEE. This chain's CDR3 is CASSVARGLYNEQFF. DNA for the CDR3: TGTGCCAGCAGCGTAGCTCGGGGGCTCTACAATGAGCAGTTCTTC.

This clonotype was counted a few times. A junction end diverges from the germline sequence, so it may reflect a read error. CDR3 region: CASSMGGNAGELFF. CDR3 DNA: TGTGCCAGCAGTATGGGGGGGAACGCCGGGGAGCTGTTTTTT. This chain uses TRBV12-3 or TRBV12-4 with TRBJ2-2; 7 bases align to TRBD2. CDR3 size: 14 residues.